These 29 T cell receptor beta chains originate from one sample sequenced in a study of blood T cell repertoires in COVID-19. The protocol was immunoSEQ multiplex PCR, while the TCRdb copy is restricted to in-frame clones and leaves out a portion. Here the sample spans hundreds of thousands of clones, 70% to 90% being singletons. Sequenced: peripheral blood. Every receptor here comes from a woman in her 30s with acute or convalescent COVID-19.

The chain combines TRBV7-2 with TRBJ1-2; 8 bases map to TRBD1. The CDR3 length is 14 residues. From germline, CDR1 is SGHTA and CDR2 FQGNSA. The junction had 9 bases not matched to a gene; V was cut back by 5 bases and J by 7 bases. Here the CDR3 DNA reads TGTGCCAGCAGCGCAAATCAGGGGGCGTTTGGCTACACCTTC. It specifies CASSANQGAFGYTF.

The chain combines TRBV19 with TRBJ2-7, with a weak D call TRBD1 (6 bases). The germline gives CDR1 LNHDA, CDR2 SQIVND (reference sequence). This CDR3 is built from 13 residues. V lost 5 bases and J lost 3, with 11 bases in between. The CDR3 reads CASSVDSYYEQYF. In nucleotides, the CDR3 is TGTGCCAGTAGTGTGGACAGTTACTACGAGCAGTACTTC.

V is TRBV19 and J is TRBJ2-2; D perhaps matches TRBD1 (5 bases). CDR3 length equals 15 residues. Per the germline V gene, CDR1 is LNHDA and CDR2 is SQIVND (reference sequence). V lost 3 bases and J lost 3, with 11 bases in between. CDR3 DNA: TGTGCCAGTAGTATTGTGGACACCCACACCGGGGAGCTGTTTTTT. Amino acid sequence: CASSIVDTHTGELFF.

The rearrangement uses TRBV2 and TRBJ1-3; D not certain. V was shortened by 8 bases and J by 2 bases, with 13 bases between the two germline ends. The CDR3 runs 14 residues. From germline, CDR1 is SNHLY and CDR2 FYNNEI. The CDR3 DNA is TGTGCCAGCCGAAGGGAGGAGACTGGAAACACCATATATTTT. Encoded protein: CASRREETGNTIYF.

The chain has TRBV6-5 and TRBJ2-7; perhaps TRBD2 as D (6 bases). V lost 3 bases and J 1 base, leaving 10 bases between the germline ends. The germline gives CDR1 MNHEY, CDR2 SVGAGI. The CDR3 runs 14 residues. CDR3 in DNA: TGTGCCAGCAGTTATAGTAGCGGTTCCTACGAGCAGTACTTC. Translated: CASSYSSGSYEQYF.

This clone was seen a handful of times. The chain combines TRBV23-1 with TRBJ2-2, with 10 positions matching TRBD1. Being an ORF, TRBV23-1 has a function that is uncertain. Trimming at V came to 4 bases and at J to 4 bases, leaving 15 bases not matched to a gene. The CDR3 is made up of 19 amino acids. The CDR3: CASSPKCRRDRGLTGELFF. The DNA of the CDR3 is TGCGCCAGCAGTCCAAAATGTAGGAGAGACAGGGGGCTCACCGGGGAGCTGTTTTTT.

The chain uses TRBV29-1 and TRBJ2-5; 8 positions agree with TRBD2. CDR1 and CDR2 from the germline V gene are SQVTM and ANQGSEA. CDR3 length: 11 residues. The V gene end was trimmed by 5 bases and the J gene end by 8 bases; junction bases not matched to a gene: 4. The CDR3 is CSVKAGETQYF. DNA for the CDR3: TGCAGCGTTAAAGCGGGAGAAACCCAGTACTTC.

The CDR3 protein is CACTDSYEQYF. The CDR3 nucleotides read TGTGCCTGCACAGACTCCTACGAGCAGTACTTC. The rearrangement uses TRBV30 and TRBJ2-7; D gene uncertain. CDR3 length: 11 residues. V was trimmed by 6 bases and J by 0 bases, leaving 6 bases between them. Germline values: CDR1 GTSNPN, CDR2 SVGIG (reference sequence).

The rearrangement joins TRBV27 to TRBJ2-1; D perhaps matches TRBD2 (5 bases). With 6 bases removed from V and 3 bases from J, the gap between germline ends came to 15 bases. The CDR3 is 15 residues long. Germline V gene sequence: CDR1 MNHEY, CDR2 SMNVEV (reference sequence). The CDR3 coding sequence is TGTGCCAGCAGACTAACTAGAATGGGCTACAATGAGCAGTTCTTC. Protein sequence: CASRLTRMGYNEQFF.

CDR3 amino acids: CASSVGGQGYEQYF. Written as DNA, the CDR3 is TGTGCCAGCAGCGTAGGGGGACAGGGCTACGAGCAGTACTTC. The V gene is TRBV9, the J gene TRBJ2-7; TRBD1 aligns across 9 bases. V gave up 0 bases and J gave up 3 bases; unmatched junction bases: 1. CDR1 is SGDLS, CDR2 YYNGEE, per germline. CDR3 size: 14 residues. The entire variable domain, with the rest obtained from reference TRBV9 and TRBJ2-7, is as follows: DSGVTQTPKHLITATGQRVTLRCSPRSGDLSVYWYQQSLDQGLQFLIQYYNGEERAKGNILERFSAQQFPDLHSELNLSSLELGDSALYFCASSVGGQGYEQYFGPGTRLTVT.

This clone occurred once. This chain uses TRBV6-2 or TRBV6-3 with TRBJ1-4; no clear D. The V gene lost 1 base and the J gene lost 11 bases, with 8 bases spanning the gap. This CDR3 comprises 12 residues. CDR1 and CDR2 (germline): MNHEY, SVGEGT. The CDR3 protein is CASSYWSGKLFF. CDR3 DNA sequence: TGTGCCAGCAGTTACTGGTCGGGGAAACTGTTTTTT.

The chain joins TRBV5-1 to TRBJ2-1, with a possible D match to TRBD2 (6 bases). Trimming left V 0 bases short and J 8 bases short, with 12 bases between. The V gene's germline CDR1 is SGHRS and CDR2 YFSETQ. The CDR3 is 14 amino acids. DNA of the CDR3: TGCGCCAGCAGCTTGGGACTAGTTTTGGATGAGCAGTTCTTC. This sequence encodes CASSLGLVLDEQFF.

This sequence joins TRBV11-2 and TRBJ1-3, with D tentatively TRBD1 (5 bases). The germline V gene encodes CDR1 SGHAT and CDR2 FQNNGV. The CDR3 runs 16 residues. Trimming stripped 1 base from V and 4 bases from J, with 14 bases between. Written as DNA, the CDR3 is TGTGCCAGCAGCTTAGTACGCAGGGTCGCAGGAAACACCATATATTTT. It encodes CASSLVRRVAGNTIYF.

This chain joins TRBV10-3 and TRBJ2-1; perhaps TRBD2 as D (6 bases). The CDR3 has 15 amino acids. V lost 3 bases to trimming and J lost 5 bases, with 14 bases between them. Germline V gene lookup returns CDR1 ENHRY and CDR2 SYGVKD. CDR3 coding DNA: TGTGCCATCAGTGATTCGGACTACCTAAACAATGAGCAGTTCTTC. This gives the protein CAISDSDYLNNEQFF.

The V gene is TRBV19, the J gene TRBJ2-1; weak D call: TRBD2 (5 bases). There are 13 residues in the CDR3. Trimming cost V 9 bases and J 0 bases, with 9 bases left between them. The germline V gene has CDR1 LNHDA and CDR2 SQIVND (reference sequence). Here the CDR3 DNA reads TGTGCCAGCGCCGCGGGCTCCTACAATGAGCAGTTCTTC. Amino acids: CASAAGSYNEQFF.

V gene TRBV18 combines with J gene TRBJ1-6; the D is unclear. The CDR3 runs 16 residues. V lost 1 base to trimming and J lost 4 bases, with 11 bases between them. CDR1 and CDR2 from the germline V gene are KGHSH and LQKENI. In nucleotides, the CDR3 is TGTGCCAGCTCACCACTGGGTTCGGGATATAATTCACCCCTCCACTTT. It translates to CASSPLGSGYNSPLHF.

This clone was counted only a few times. The chain recombines TRBV29-1 with TRBJ2-7, with TRBD2 matching over 9 bases. The length of the CDR3 is 13 residues. Germline lookup yields CDR1 SQVTM and CDR2 ANQGSEA. The V segment lost 4 bases and the J segment 7 bases; nucleotides outside the gene matches: 8. The CDR3 DNA reads TGCAGCGTTGTATTAGCGGGAGTACCGGAGCAGTACTTC. Its translation is CSVVLAGVPEQYF.

The V and J genes are TRBV11-2 and TRBJ1-2; 7 nucleotides match TRBD1. This CDR3 has 14 residues. In germline, CDR1 is SGHAT, CDR2 FQNNGV. J lost 8 bases, V lost 5 bases, and 11 bases had no gene match. CDR3: CASSAQRQGQGYTF. In DNA, the CDR3 is TGTGCCAGCAGCGCACAGAGACAGGGCCAAGGCTACACCTTC. Looking up the rest from reference TRBV11-2 and TRBJ1-2 gives the full variable domain: EAGVAQSPRYKIIEKRQSVAFWCNPISGHATLYWYQQILGQGPKLLIQFQNNGVVDDSQLPKDRFSAERLKGVDSTLKIQPAKLEDSAVYLCASSAQRQGQGYTFGSGTRLTVV.

The CDR3 sequence: CASLRRLDDEQYF. The CDR3 DNA reads as TGTGCCAGCCTCCGGCGACTAGACGACGAGCAGTACTTC. The chain links TRBV6-6 to TRBJ2-7; a weak D match, TRBD2 (6 bases). This CDR3 contains 13 residues. CDR1 and CDR2 (germline): MNHNY, SVGAGI (reference sequence). V lost 8 bases and J lost 5, with 16 bases in between.

The rearrangement joins TRBV9 to TRBJ2-2, with TRBD2 matching over 12 bases. The CDR3 length is 20 residues. Germline CDR1 SGDLS, CDR2 YYNGEE. With 4 bases clipped from V and 0 bases from J, the junction kept 13 bases outside the gene matches. The CDR3 DNA reads TGTGCCAGCAGCCCCAACCATATACCTAGCGGGAGGGCGAACACCGGGGAGCTGTTTTTT. Its translation: CASSPNHIPSGRANTGELFF.

This sequence joins TRBV11-3 and TRBJ2-1; 7 nucleotides match TRBD1. J gave up 8 bases and V 2 bases, and 9 bases lay outside the gene matches. Germline lookup yields CDR1 SGHNT and CDR2 YENEEA. The CDR3 loop spans 15 amino acids. CDR3 sequence: CASSLLVTGDDEQFF. The CDR3 DNA reads as TGTGCCAGCAGCTTATTGGTTACAGGGGACGATGAGCAGTTCTTC.

The chain recombines TRBV3-1 (or the pseudogene TRBV3-2) with TRBJ2-7; possibly TRBD2 for D (6 bases). Trimming stripped 1 base from V and 4 bases from J, with 11 bases between. The germline V gene encodes CDR1 LGHDT and CDR2 YNNKEL (reference sequence). This CDR3 has 14 amino acids. CDR3 sequence reads: CASSQAPGTYEQYF. CDR3 nucleotide sequence: TGTGCCAGCAGCCAAGCCCCAGGGACTTACGAGCAGTACTTC.

As DNA, the CDR3 is TGTGCCTGGAGTACAGGATACAATGAGCAGTTCTTC. Its translation: CAWSTGYNEQFF. This sequence joins TRBV30 and TRBJ2-1; D is possibly TRBD1 (5 bases). The CDR3 has 12 amino acids. V dropped 2 bases and J dropped 4 bases, with 6 bases sitting between them. Germline CDR1 is GTSNPN and CDR2 is SVGIG (reference sequence).

In DNA form, the CDR3 reads TGCAGCGTGAAGGCCGGGACTAGCGGGTACAATGAGCAGTTCTTC. Residues: CSVKAGTSGYNEQFF. The J gene is TRBJ2-1, the V gene TRBV29-1; 12 nucleotides match TRBD2. CDR1 is SQVTM, CDR2 ANQGSEA, per germline. V lost 6 bases, J lost 4 bases, and 7 bases stayed unmatched. This CDR3 region has 15 residues.

In this sample, this clone turned up once. V gene TRBV9 combines with J gene TRBJ1-6; 9 nucleotides align to TRBD1. The V gene's germline CDR1 is SGDLS and CDR2 YYNGEE. Trimming at V came to 1 base and at J to 8 bases, leaving 1 base not matched to a gene. The CDR3 length is 14 residues. The CDR3 loop reads CASSVWDRDSPLHF. The CDR3 DNA sequence: TGTGCCAGCAGCGTATGGGACAGGGATTCACCCCTCCACTTT.

The chain carries TRBV10-3 and TRBJ2-3, with TRBD2 matching 11 bases. V was clipped by 11 bases and J by 1 base; unmatched bases: 8. Germline lookup yields CDR1 ENHRY and CDR2 SYGVKD. The CDR3 has 15 residues. In nucleotides, the CDR3 is TGTGCCGTCGGGACTAGCGGAGCCCGCACAGATACGCAGTATTTT. It codes for CAVGTSGARTDTQYF.

The chain couples TRBV12-3 or TRBV12-4 to TRBJ1-1; weak D call: TRBD1 (5 bases). This CDR3 contains 13 residues. Trimming cost V 5 bases and J 0 bases, with 7 bases left between them. CDR3 in amino acids: CASSMTVNTEAFF. The CDR3 DNA reads as TGTGCCAGCAGTATGACAGTGAACACTGAAGCTTTCTTT.

The chain recombines TRBV29-1 with TRBJ1-2; D uncertain. CDR3 length: 9 amino acids. The V gene's germline CDR1 is SQVTM and CDR2 ANQGSEA. V lost 3 bases and J lost 6, with 2 bases in between. CDR3 sequence reads: CSVDDGYTF. The CDR3 nucleotides read TGCAGCGTTGACGATGGCTACACCTTC. The whole variable domain, filled in from reference TRBV29-1 and TRBJ1-2, reads SAVISQKPSRDICQRGTSLTIQCQVDSQVTMMFWYRQQPGQSLTLIATANQGSEATYESGFVIDKFPISRPNLTFSTLTVSNMSPEDSSIYLCSVDDGYTFGSGTRLTVV.

The J gene is TRBJ1-1, the V gene TRBV5-8; 9 nucleotides align to TRBD1. Germline-derived CDR1 and CDR2 are SGHTS and YDEGEE. The CDR3 covers 15 residues. J was trimmed by 3 bases and V by 0 bases; bases with no gene match: 3. Here the CDR3 reads CASSLVGQGYTEAFF. CDR3 sequence (DNA): TGTGCCAGCAGCTTGGTTGGACAGGGGTACACTGAAGCTTTCTTT.